This passage covers 12 T cell receptor beta chains from one sample sequenced in a study of cytomegalovirus exposure and HLA in healthy donors (dated by TCRdb to 2016 to 2017). The receptor library was made with the immunoSEQ multiplex PCR assay. Imported from immuneACCESS, the table was reduced by TCRdb to in-frame sequences with V and J called. These copies leave out some clones; in studies compared against another copy, an unresolved V gene accounts for under half, and the cause of the remainder is not known. The sample table lists about 160,000 clones, roughly 89% of them with a count of one. In total, the top ten clones hold 10% of the sample. Sequencing input: PBMCs. These receptors were collected from a woman younger than 35 in good health and CMV-seropositive.

This chain joins TRBV30 and TRBJ2-7; possible D gene TRBD2, 5 bases. The V gene's germline CDR1 is GTSNPN and CDR2 SVGIG (reference sequence). Trimming shortened V by 7 bases and J by 7 bases, and 17 bases separated the two germline ends. The CDR3 has 12 amino acids. CDR3: CASHTGSREQYF. CDR3 DNA sequence: TGTGCCTCACACACGGGATCAAGGGAGCAGTACTTC.

The V and J genes are TRBV9 and TRBJ1-3; D remains unclear. The CDR3 is 15 amino acids. Germline values: CDR1 SGDLS, CDR2 YYNGEE. Trimming removed 3 bases from V and 0 bases from J, with 10 bases in between. This chain's CDR3 is CASSARGSSGNTIYF. The CDR3 DNA sequence: TGTGCCAGCAGCGCCCGTGGGAGCTCTGGAAACACCATATATTTT.

This clone was seen once. J is TRBJ1-4 and V is TRBV2; no firm D call. V was clipped by 7 bases and J by 8 bases, with 8 bases between them. The CDR3 spans 11 residues. The V gene's germline CDR1 is SNHLY and CDR2 FYNNEI. The DNA for the CDR3 is TGTGCCAGCACTCTCGGGGAAAAACTGTTTTTT. Encoded protein: CASTLGEKLFF. The full variable domain, its missing parts supplied by reference TRBV2 and TRBJ1-4, is EPEVTQTPSHQVTQMGQEVILRCVPISNHLYFYWYRQILGQKVEFLVSFYNNEISEKSEIFDDQFSVERPDGSNFTLKIRSTKLEDSAMYFCASTLGEKLFFGSGTQLSVL.

V usage is TRBV6-6 and J usage is TRBJ2-5; D is undetermined. CDR3 size: 13 residues. Germline CDR1 and CDR2: MNHNY and SVGAGI (reference sequence). Trimming shortened V by 6 bases and J by 2 bases, and 10 bases separated the two germline ends. This CDR3 is CASSEAEQETQYF. The CDR3 coding sequence is TGTGCCAGCAGCGAGGCGGAACAAGAGACCCAGTACTTC.

The chain is built from TRBV5-6 and TRBJ1-1; no clear D. Trimming left V 0 bases short and J 0 bases short, with 6 bases between. From germline, CDR1 is SGHDT and CDR2 YYEEEE. CDR3 size: 14 residues. The CDR3 region is CASSLDLMNTEAFF. CDR3 nucleotide sequence: TGTGCCAGCAGCTTGGACTTGATGAACACTGAAGCTTTCTTT.

This clone is a singleton in its sample. V usage is TRBV6-5 and J usage is TRBJ2-3, with TRBD2 matching 10 bases. Per germline, CDR1 MNHEY and CDR2 SVGAGI. The V segment lost 3 bases and the J segment 6 bases; nucleotides outside the gene matches: 9. The CDR3 extends over 16 amino acids. As DNA, the CDR3 is TGTGCCAGCAGTTATCTGTCTAGCGGGAGAGGGGATACGCAGTATTTT. This sequence encodes CASSYLSSGRGDTQYF.

This chain connects TRBV6-5 to TRBJ2-2; 7 bases align to TRBD2. The CDR3 consists of 14 residues. The germline gives CDR1 MNHEY, CDR2 SVGAGI. V gave up 4 bases and J gave up 5 bases; unmatched junction bases: 4. The CDR3 reads CASSFREGTGELFF. CDR3 DNA sequence: TGTGCCAGCAGTTTCAGGGAGGGTACCGGGGAGCTGTTTTTT.

The J gene is TRBJ1-4, the V gene TRBV18; maybe TRBD1 (5 bases). The V gene lost 1 base and the J gene lost 7 bases, with 10 bases spanning the gap. This CDR3 contains 14 residues. Germline CDR1 KGHSH, CDR2 LQKENI. CDR3 DNA sequence: TGTGCCAGCTCACCACGGGGCCTGGGTGAAAAACTGTTTTTT. Its protein product is CASSPRGLGEKLFF.

The chain couples TRBV9 to TRBJ2-4; D is perhaps TRBD1 (5 bases). The CDR3 is 15 residues long. Germline loops: CDR1 SGDLS, CDR2 YYNGEE. Trimming took off 0 bases at V and 4 bases at J, with 11 bases between the two ends. The CDR3 region is CASSVEGRVKNIQYF. The CDR3 DNA reads TGTGCCAGCAGCGTAGAGGGCAGGGTTAAAAACATTCAGTACTTC.

The chain combines TRBV7-9 with TRBJ2-5; tentative D call: TRBD1 (5 bases). The CDR3 has 13 amino acids. V was shortened by 3 bases and J by 2 bases, with 7 bases between the two germline ends. Per germline, CDR1 SEHNR and CDR2 FQNEAQ (reference sequence). The CDR3 sequence is CASSFGHQETQYF. The DNA for the CDR3 is TGTGCCAGCAGCTTTGGACATCAAGAGACCCAGTACTTC.

The gene calls are TRBV29-1 and TRBJ2-7, with a tentative D call TRBD1 (5 bases). V lost 4 bases, J lost 3 bases, and 19 bases lay in between. Germline lookup yields CDR1 SQVTM and CDR2 ANQGSEA. The CDR3 loop spans 15 amino acids. CDR3 coding DNA: TGCAGCGTTGTAGGGTTGCGACAGAGTCACTACGAGCAGTACTTC. Amino acid sequence: CSVVGLRQSHYEQYF.

This chain joins TRBV16 and TRBJ1-1; D possibly corresponds to TRBD1 (5 bases). Germline V gene sequence: CDR1 KGHSY, CDR2 FQNENV. The CDR3 has 13 amino acids. Trimming left V 1 base short and J 5 bases short, with 8 bases between. CDR3 DNA sequence: TGTGCCAGCAGCCAATACCGGACAACTGAAGCTTTCTTT. It translates to CASSQYRTTEAFF. Using reference TRBV16 and TRBJ1-1 for the parts outside the CDR3, the full variable domain is GEEVAQTPKHLVRGEGQKAKLYCAPIKGHSYVFWYQQVLKNEFKFLISFQNENVFDETGMPKERFSAKCLPNSPCSLEIQATKLEDSAVYFCASSQYRTTEAFFGQGTRLTVV.